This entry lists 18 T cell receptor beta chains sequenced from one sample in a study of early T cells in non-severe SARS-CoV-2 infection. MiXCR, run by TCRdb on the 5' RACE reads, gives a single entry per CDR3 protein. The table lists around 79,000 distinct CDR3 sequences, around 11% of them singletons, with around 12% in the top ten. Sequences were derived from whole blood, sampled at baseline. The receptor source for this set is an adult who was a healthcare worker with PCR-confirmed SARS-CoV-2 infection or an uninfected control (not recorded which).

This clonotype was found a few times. CDR3 sequence (DNA): TGTGCCAGCAGCCAAGATTGGGGTAGCAATCAGCCCCAGCATTTT. It encodes CASSQDWGSNQPQHF. This rearrangement joins TRBV3-1 to TRBJ1-5; D gene uncertain. The CDR3 spans 15 residues. Trimming left V 0 bases short and J 0 bases short, with 6 bases between. The V gene's germline CDR1 is LGHDT and CDR2 YNNKEL (reference sequence).

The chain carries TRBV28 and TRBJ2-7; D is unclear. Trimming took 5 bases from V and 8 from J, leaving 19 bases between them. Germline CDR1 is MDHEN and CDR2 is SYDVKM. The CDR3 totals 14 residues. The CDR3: CASSPDPMSTQQYF. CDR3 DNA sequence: TGTGCCAGCAGTCCCGATCCGATGTCTACGCAGCAGTACTTC.

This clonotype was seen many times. The CDR3 reads CASSEGGGQETQYF. CDR3 nucleotides: TGCGCCAGCAGCGAAGGGGGAGGTCAAGAGACCCAGTACTTC. The chain recombines TRBV5-1 with TRBJ2-5, with D perhaps TRBD1 or TRBD2 (6 bases each). The CDR3 is 14 residues long. From germline, CDR1 is SGHRS and CDR2 YFSETQ. The V and J ends lost 4 bases and 2 bases respectively, with 12 bases between them.

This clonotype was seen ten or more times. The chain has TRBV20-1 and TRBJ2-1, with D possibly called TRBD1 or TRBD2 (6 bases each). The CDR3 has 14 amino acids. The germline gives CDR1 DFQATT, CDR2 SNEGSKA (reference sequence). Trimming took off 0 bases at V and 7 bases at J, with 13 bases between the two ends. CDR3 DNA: TGCAGTGCTAGAGATGTTTGGAGGGGGAATGAGCAGTTCTTC. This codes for CSARDVWRGNEQFF.

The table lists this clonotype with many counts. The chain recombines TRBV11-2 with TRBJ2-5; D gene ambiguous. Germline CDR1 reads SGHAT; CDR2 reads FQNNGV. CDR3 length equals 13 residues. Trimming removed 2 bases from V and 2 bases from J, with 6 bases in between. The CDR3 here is CASSLSGQETQYF. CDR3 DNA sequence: TGTGCCAGCAGCTTATCGGGTCAAGAGACCCAGTACTTC.

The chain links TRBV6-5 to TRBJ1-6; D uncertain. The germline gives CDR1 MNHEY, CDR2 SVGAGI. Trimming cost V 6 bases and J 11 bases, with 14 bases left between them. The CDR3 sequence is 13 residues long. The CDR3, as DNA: TGTGCCAGCAGCACGTCGATCGGGGCACCCCTCCACTTT. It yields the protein CASSTSIGAPLHF.

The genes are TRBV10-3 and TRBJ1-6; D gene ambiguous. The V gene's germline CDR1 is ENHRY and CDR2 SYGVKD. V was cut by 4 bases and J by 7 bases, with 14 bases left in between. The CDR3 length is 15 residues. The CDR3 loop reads CAISVSSDFNSPLHF. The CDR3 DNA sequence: TGTGCCATCAGTGTGTCTTCGGACTTCAATTCACCCCTCCACTTT.

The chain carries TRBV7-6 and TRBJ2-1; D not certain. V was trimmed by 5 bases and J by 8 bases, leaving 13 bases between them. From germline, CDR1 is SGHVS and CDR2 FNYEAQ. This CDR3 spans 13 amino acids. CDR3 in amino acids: CASSLGQRHEQFF. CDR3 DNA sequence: TGTGCCAGCAGCCTGGGTCAACGGCATGAGCAGTTCTTC.

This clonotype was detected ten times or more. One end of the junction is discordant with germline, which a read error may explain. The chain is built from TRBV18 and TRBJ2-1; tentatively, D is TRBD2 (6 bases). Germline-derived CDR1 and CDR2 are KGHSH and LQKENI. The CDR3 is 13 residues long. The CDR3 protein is CASSSPGLNEQFF. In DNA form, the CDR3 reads TGTGCCAGCTCATCACCGGGACTGAATGAGCAGTTCTTC. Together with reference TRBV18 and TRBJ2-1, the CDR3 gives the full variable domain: NAGVMQNPRHLVRRRGQEARLRCSPMKGHSHVYWYRQLPEEGLKFMVYLQKENIIDESGMPKERFSAEFPKEGPSILRIQQVVRGDSAAYFCASSSPGLNEQFFGPGTRLTVL.

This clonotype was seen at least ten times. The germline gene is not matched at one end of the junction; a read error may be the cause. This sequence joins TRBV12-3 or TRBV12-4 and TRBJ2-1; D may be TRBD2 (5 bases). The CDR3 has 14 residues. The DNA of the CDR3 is TGTGCCAGCAGTTTGAGGGCCCTAGTCGGACCCTATATCTTC. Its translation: CASSLRALVGPYIF.

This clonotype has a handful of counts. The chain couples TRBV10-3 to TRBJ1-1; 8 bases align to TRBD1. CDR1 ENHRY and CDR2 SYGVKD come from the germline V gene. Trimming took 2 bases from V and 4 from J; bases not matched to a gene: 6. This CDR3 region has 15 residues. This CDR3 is CAISEPGQVSTEAFF. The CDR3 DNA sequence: TGTGCCATCAGTGAGCCGGGACAGGTTAGCACTGAAGCTTTCTTT.

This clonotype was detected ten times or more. CDR3 sequence: CASSSIGTEAFF. The CDR3 bases are TGTGCCAGCAGCTCGATCGGGACAGAAGCTTTCTTT. The chain uses TRBV28 and TRBJ1-1; D possibly corresponds to TRBD1 (6 bases). The CDR3 loop spans 12 amino acids. The V end was cut by 6 bases, the J end by 8 bases, with 13 bases between. Looked up from germline, CDR1 is MDHEN and CDR2 is SYDVKM.

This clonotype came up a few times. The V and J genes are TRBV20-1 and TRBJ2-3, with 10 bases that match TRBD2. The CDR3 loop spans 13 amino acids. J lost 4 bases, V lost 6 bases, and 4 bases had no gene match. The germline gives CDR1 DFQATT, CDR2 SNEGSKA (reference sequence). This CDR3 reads CSAKRGGSDTQYF. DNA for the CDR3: TGCAGTGCGAAGCGGGGGGGCTCAGATACGCAGTATTTT.

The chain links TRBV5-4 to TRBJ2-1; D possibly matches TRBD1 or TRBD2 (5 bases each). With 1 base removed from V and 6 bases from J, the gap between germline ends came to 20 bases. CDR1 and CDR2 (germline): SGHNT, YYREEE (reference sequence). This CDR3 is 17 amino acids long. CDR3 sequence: CASSLSDGTGLLNEQFF. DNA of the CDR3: TGTGCCAGCAGCTTGTCTGACGGGACGGGTCTTCTCAATGAGCAGTTCTTC.

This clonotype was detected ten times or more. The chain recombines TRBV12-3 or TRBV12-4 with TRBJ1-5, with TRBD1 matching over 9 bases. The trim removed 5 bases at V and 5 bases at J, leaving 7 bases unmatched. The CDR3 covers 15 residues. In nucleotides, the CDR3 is TGTGCCAGCAGTCCCGGGACAGGGTCTCATCAGCCCCAGCATTTT. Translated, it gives CASSPGTGSHQPQHF.

CDR3 DNA sequence: TGTGCCAGTAGTAGGAGCGCTCTTCCCTACGAGCAGTACTTC. Protein: CASSRSALPYEQYF. The J gene is TRBJ2-7, the V gene TRBV19; D is ambiguous. The CDR3 extends over 14 amino acids. Germline V gene data show CDR1 as LNHDA and CDR2 as SQIVND (reference sequence). V lost 4 bases, J lost 2 bases, and 12 bases lay in between.

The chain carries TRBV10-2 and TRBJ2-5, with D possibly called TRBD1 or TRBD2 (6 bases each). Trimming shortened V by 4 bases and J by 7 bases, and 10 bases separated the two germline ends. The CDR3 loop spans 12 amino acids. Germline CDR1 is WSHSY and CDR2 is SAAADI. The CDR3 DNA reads TGCGCCAGCAGTGTAGAGGGGGGGACCCAGTACTTC. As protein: CASSVEGGTQYF.

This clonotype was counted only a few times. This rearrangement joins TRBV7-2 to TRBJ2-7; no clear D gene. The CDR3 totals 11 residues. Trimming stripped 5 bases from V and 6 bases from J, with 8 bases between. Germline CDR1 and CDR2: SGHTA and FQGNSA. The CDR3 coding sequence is TGTGCCAGCAGCCCCGGTGGCGAGCAGTACTTC. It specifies CASSPGGEQYF.